This T cell receptor beta chain derives from a study of T cells in Graves' hyperthyroidism and ophthalmopathy. This clonotype showed up many times. Researchers took RNA transcripts and amplified the TCR beta CDR3 regions from them. First-round RT-PCR of the TCR CDR3 relied on the HTBI primer set. A single record per CDR3 protein comes from TCRdb applying MiXCR to the multiplex PCR reads. The table records around 350,000 distinct CDR3 sequences, just under 25% of them present only once. Losses at the gene ends were 4 bases for V and 5 bases for J; bases not matched to a gene: 5. The CDR3 is 13 amino acids. From germline, CDR1 is SGHAT and CDR2 FQNNGV. Exclusions: uncontrolled infection, other autoimmune disease, pregnancy, lactation.

The V and J genes are TRBV11-2 and TRBJ2-7; 7 positions match TRBD1. The sequence came from a man aged 50-59 years with Graves' hyperthyroidism. Sequenced: blood. In DNA form, the CDR3 reads TGTGCCAGCAGCTATGACAGGGTCCACGAGCAGTACTTC. This codes for CASSYDRVHEQYF. The full variable domain, completed using reference TRBV11-2 and TRBJ2-7, is EAGVAQSPRYKIIEKRQSVAFWCNPISGHATLYWYQQILGQGPKLLIQFQNNGVVDDSQLPKDRFSAERLKGVDSTLKIQPAKLEDSAVYLCASSYDRVHEQYFGPGTRLTVT.